This entry concerns a single T cell receptor (beta chain). TCRdb independently ran MiXCR on the 5' RACE reads; one entry per CDR3 protein. The sample gives 170,000 or so distinct CDR3 sequences, roughly 8.8% of which show up once; around 33% is in the top ten. Trimming took 3 bases from V and 3 from J; bases not matched to a gene: 6. CDR3 length equals 15 residues. From germline, CDR1 is SNHLY and CDR2 FYNNEI. The sample belongs to a study of T cells after yellow fever vaccination. This rearrangement joins TRBV2 to TRBJ2-3; 7 bases line up with TRBD2. Specimen: CD8+ T cells sorted from PBMCs, collected 45 days after the yellow fever booster vaccination. This TCR derives from a man aged 18-30 years who received the YFV17D yellow fever vaccine. The chain's CDR3 is CASSDGAGDTDTQYF. Here the CDR3 DNA reads TGTGCCAGCAGTGACGGGGCGGGGGATACAGATACGCAGTATTTT.